In this sample, the clone carrying this TCR beta chain turned up a few times. Antigen unknown. This entry is derived from a study of T cell repertoires in cytomegalovirus infection. Study-level information: An indication of both CMV infection and matching HLA type came from public TCR beta signatures.

TCRdb fed the reads into MiXCR, producing one record per CDR3 protein. This table holds under 120,000 distinct CDR3 sequences, less than 55% found once. The input for sequencing was CD8+ T cells from cultured PBMCs, taken from culture after CMV antigen stimulation. The sequence came from a human donor in good health (CMV status not recorded). Some clones in this sample may be carry-over from other donors' samples.

CDR3 sequence: CASSEGAYNEQFF. The CDR3 DNA reads as TGTGCCAGCAGTGAGGGGGCGTACAATGAGCAGTTCTTC. This rearrangement joins TRBV6-4 to TRBJ2-1; possibly TRBD1 for D (6 bases). Looked up from germline, CDR1 is MRHNA and CDR2 is SNTAGT. Trimming took off 3 bases at V and 4 bases at J, with 7 bases between the two ends. There are 13 residues in the CDR3.